Sequencing of this T cell receptor beta chain was carried out in a study of shared clonotypes between healthy human individuals. The method was immunoSEQ multiplex PCR; TCRdb's version includes in-frame clones alone and lacks a portion of them. The sample records hundreds of thousands of clones, approximately 92% being singletons. Naive CD8 populations comprised CD45RO-negative cells positively selected for CCR7, excluding terminally differentiated effector memory CD45RA+ cells. The CDR3 sequence is 15 residues long. Trimming cost V 2 bases and J 1 base, with 9 bases left between them. Germline V gene data show CDR1 as SGHKS and CDR2 as YYEKEE (reference sequence).

The specimen was naive CD8+ T cells sorted from blood. The sequence derives from a man aged 30-40 years in good health. The rearrangement uses TRBV5-5 and TRBJ2-2; D is uncertain. CDR3: CASSFRSGNTGELFF. The CDR3 DNA is TGTGCCAGCAGCTTTAGGTCAGGGAACACCGGGGAGCTGTTTTTT. The full variable domain, in which reference TRBV5-5 and TRBJ2-2 provide the parts outside the CDR3, is DAGVTQSPTHLIKTRGQQVTLRCSPISGHKSVSWYQQVLGQGPQFIFQYYEKEERGRGNFPDRFSARQFPNYSSELNVNALLLGDSALYLCASSFRSGNTGELFFGEGSRLTVL.